These 31 T cell receptor beta chains were sequenced from one sample in a study of vaccination and CD4 T cells after COVID-19. The Oncomine TCR Beta short-read assay sequenced DNA from cultured CD4+ T cells. TCRdb reanalysed the PCR reads using MiXCR and keeps one entry per CDR3 protein. The data hold 3,600 or so distinct CDR3 sequences, with 17% observed a single time. The treatment: 10-day PBMC culture with coronavirus spike peptide pools or control peptides (ViraFEST assay). Their target antigens are unknown. The specimen sequenced was CD4+ T cells from blood, cultured in vitro. Receptor source: a human donor who had recovered from COVID-19.

The sample holds a few counts of this clonotype. The rearrangement links TRBV20-1 to TRBJ2-7; perhaps TRBD2 as D (6 bases). This CDR3 is built from 13 residues. In germline, CDR1 is DFQATT, CDR2 SNEGSKA (reference sequence). The V end was cut by 5 bases, the J end by 7 bases, with 18 bases between. DNA for the CDR3: TGCAGTGCTCAGACTAGTTCGGGAGAGGAGCAGTACTTC. This sequence encodes CSAQTSSGEEQYF.

This clonotype was seen more than once but under ten times. The chain recombines TRBV5-4 with TRBJ1-2, with D perhaps matching TRBD1 (6 bases). The V and J ends lost 2 bases and 2 bases respectively, with 13 bases between them. The CDR3 has 15 residues. Germline-derived CDR1 and CDR2 are SGHNT and YYREEE (reference sequence). The CDR3 loop reads CASSLGPGANYGYTF. The DNA of the CDR3 is TGTGCCAGCAGCTTAGGGCCAGGGGCGAACTATGGCTACACCTTC.

V and J are TRBV2 and TRBJ1-2; perhaps TRBD1 as D (6 bases). The germline V gene has CDR1 SNHLY and CDR2 FYNNEI. CDR3 size: 19 residues. Trimming shortened V by 6 bases and J by 1 base, and 27 bases separated the two germline ends. CDR3 sequence: CASSPTLRGLRTSNYGYTF. The CDR3 region has the DNA TGTGCCAGCAGCCCAACACTCAGGGGCCTCCGAACGAGTAACTATGGCTACACCTTC.

This clonotype is categorized as medium-sized (0.01 to 0.1%). The genes are TRBV7-3 and TRBJ1-2; 12 bases map to TRBD1. The ends lost 5 bases at V and 8 bases at J; junction bases unmatched: 9. The CDR3 has 15 residues. CDR1 SGHTA and CDR2 FQGTGA come from the germline V gene. CDR3 bases: TGTGCCAGCAGCCCAAACTCTGGGACAGGGGGCGGCTACACCTTC. It specifies CASSPNSGTGGGYTF.

The chain has TRBV6-5 and TRBJ1-4; D call uncertain. Trimming shortened V by 1 base and J by 3 bases, and 9 bases separated the two germline ends. The CDR3 totals 15 residues. Germline CDR1 MNHEY, CDR2 SVGAGI. The CDR3 sequence is CASSYFAGPNEKLFF. CDR3 in DNA: TGTGCCAGCAGTTACTTTGCAGGCCCTAATGAAAAACTGTTTTTT.

This clonotype is labeled as medium-sized (0.01 to 0.1%). The V and J genes are TRBV5-5 and TRBJ1-6, with D maybe TRBD1 (6 bases). Germline loops: CDR1 SGHKS, CDR2 YYEKEE (reference sequence). V was cut by 0 bases and J by 14 bases, with 15 bases left in between. The CDR3 is made up of 14 amino acids. The CDR3 loop is CASSLEQGLATLHF. The CDR3, as DNA: TGTGCCAGCAGCTTGGAACAGGGTCTTGCGACCCTCCACTTT.

This clonotype turned up a few times. The V call is TRBV6-2 or TRBV6-3, the J call TRBJ2-1; 10 nucleotides line up with TRBD2. J was trimmed by 5 bases and V by 4 bases; bases with no gene match: 11. This CDR3 comprises 17 residues. Per germline, CDR1 MNHEY and CDR2 SVGEGT. The DNA for the CDR3 is TGTGCCAGCAGTTGGGCAGGAGTAGCGGGGGGCGACAATGAGCAGTTCTTC. Translating it yields CASSWAGVAGGDNEQFF.

The sample holds a few counts of this clonotype. The rearrangement joins TRBV5-1 to TRBJ2-1; D is undetermined. The CDR3 sequence is 11 residues long. Trimming removed 8 bases at V and 9 bases at J, with 12 bases between. Germline V CDR1 and CDR2: SGHRS, YFSETQ. The CDR3 loop reads CASHQELEQFF. The CDR3 bases are TGCGCCAGTCATCAGGAGCTTGAGCAGTTCTTC.

Notes on this clonotype: One end of the junction varies from germline; a read error may be responsible. The CDR3 coding sequence is TGTGCCAGCAGCGTAGATAGCGGGAGCACAGATGCGCAGTATTTT. Its protein is CASSVDSGSTDAQYF. The chain joins TRBV9 to TRBJ2-3, with 9 bases fitting TRBD2. The germline V gene encodes CDR1 SGDLS and CDR2 YYNGEE. This CDR3 spans 15 amino acids.

This clonotype was seen a handful of times. V usage is TRBV5-6 and J usage is TRBJ2-3; tentative D call: TRBD1 (6 bases). Germline CDR1 SGHDT, CDR2 YYEEEE. The CDR3 extends over 17 amino acids. The V end lost 4 bases, the J end lost 1 base, and 19 bases lay between the germline ends. CDR3 loop: CASSVLRGHVGTDTQYF. The DNA of the CDR3 is TGTGCCAGCAGCGTACTCAGGGGCCACGTCGGCACAGATACGCAGTATTTT.

Worth noting for this clonotype: Just one base apart from a much larger clone, this may be a read error. The V call is TRBV27, the J call TRBJ1-2, with TRBD1 identical over 10 bases. The CDR3 covers 12 residues. The V gene's germline CDR1 is MNHEY and CDR2 SMNVEV (reference sequence). DNA for the CDR3: TGTGCCACCCAGGGACAGGGGTTTGGCCACACCTTC. Residues: CATQGQGFGHTF.

The chain joins TRBV6-5 to TRBJ2-1, with a weak D call TRBD2 (6 bases). V gave up 0 bases and J gave up 4 bases, with 7 bases separating them. The germline V gene encodes CDR1 MNHEY and CDR2 SVGAGI. The CDR3 extends over 14 amino acids. This chain's CDR3 is CASSYSSGYNEQFF. Written as DNA, the CDR3 is TGTGCCAGCAGTTACTCGAGCGGGTACAATGAGCAGTTCTTC.

V usage is TRBV9 and J usage is TRBJ2-6; a weak D match, TRBD2 (5 bases). V shed 4 bases and J shed 2 bases, with 10 bases lying between them. Germline V gene data show CDR1 as SGDLS and CDR2 as YYNGEE. The CDR3 runs 15 residues. The CDR3 bases are TGTGCCAGCAGCCAAGAGGGAGCTGGGGCCAACGTCCTGACTTTC. Translation gives CASSQEGAGANVLTF. The full variable domain, rest sourced from reference TRBV9 and TRBJ2-6, is DSGVTQTPKHLITATGQRVTLRCSPRSGDLSVYWYQQSLDQGLQFLIQYYNGEERAKGNILERFSAQQFPDLHSELNLSSLELGDSALYFCASSQEGAGANVLTFGAGSRLTVL.

The chain links TRBV7-9 to TRBJ2-2; 9 nucleotides align to TRBD1. The germline CDR1 and CDR2 sequences are SEHNR and FQNEAQ (reference sequence). Trimming took 5 bases from V and 2 from J; bases not matched to a gene: 9. CDR3 length equals 17 residues. As DNA, the CDR3 is TGTGCCAGCAGCCTAACAGGGGGCTTTTTTAACACCGGGGAGCTGTTTTTT. Amino acid sequence: CASSLTGGFFNTGELFF.

This clonotype has a handful of counts. The J gene is TRBJ1-2, the V gene TRBV30; no reliable D call. The germline V gene has CDR1 GTSNPN and CDR2 SVGIG (reference sequence). The CDR3 is 13 residues long. V gave up 2 bases and J gave up 3 bases, with 10 bases separating them. CDR3 DNA sequence: TGTGCCTGGAGTTCGTCGATCCACTATGGCTACACCTTC. This translates into CAWSSSIHYGYTF. The full variable domain, rest sourced from reference TRBV30 and TRBJ1-2, is SQTIHQWPATLVQPVGSPLSLECTVEGTSNPNLYWYRQAAGRGLQLLFYSVGIGQISSEVPQNLSASRPQDRQFILSSKKLLLSDSGFYLCAWSSSIHYGYTFGSGTRLTVV.

The chain uses TRBV28 and TRBJ2-2; 8 nucleotides agree with TRBD2. Germline assignment: CDR1 MDHEN and CDR2 SYDVKM. V shed 6 bases and J 7 bases; nucleotides not matched to a gene: 13. This CDR3 comprises 16 residues. The CDR3 DNA sequence: TGTGCCAGCAGCCGGGAGACCGGGGGGGGCGGCGGGGAGCTGTTTTTT. This gives the protein CASSRETGGGGGELFF.

This clonotype is medium-sized. This chain uses TRBV7-9 with TRBJ1-2; the D gene is possibly TRBD1 (5 bases). V was shortened by 4 bases and J by 4 bases, with 10 bases between the two germline ends. The germline CDR1 and CDR2 sequences are SEHNR and FQNEAQ (reference sequence). The CDR3 runs 13 residues. The CDR3 here is CASSSPGGYGYTF. The CDR3, as DNA: TGTGCCAGCAGCTCTCCCGGGGGCTATGGCTACACCTTC.

This clonotype was detected only a few times. This rearrangement joins TRBV18 to TRBJ2-3, with D possibly matching TRBD2 (6 bases). Germline V gene sequence: CDR1 KGHSH, CDR2 LQKENI. Trimming left V 3 bases short and J 6 bases short, with 19 bases between. This CDR3 is built from 16 residues. CDR3 coding DNA: TGTGCCAGCTCACCGGCCGATAGGGACTTAGGGGATACGCAGTATTTT. Its protein product is CASSPADRDLGDTQYF.

Only a few counts were recorded for this clonotype. The V call is TRBV5-4, the J call TRBJ1-6, with D perhaps matching TRBD1 (6 bases). Germline-derived CDR1 and CDR2 are SGHNT and YYREEE (reference sequence). This CDR3 comprises 14 residues. V lost 2 bases, J lost 10 bases, and 13 bases lay in between. The CDR3 bases are TGTGCCAGCAGCTTACAGGGAGTCGCCTCACCCCTCCACTTT. It specifies CASSLQGVASPLHF.

The chain couples TRBV30 to TRBJ1-2; a weak D match, TRBD1 (5 bases). Deletions cut 3 bases from V and 3 bases from J, with 11 bases between. Germline V lookup: CDR1 GTSNPN, CDR2 SVGIG (reference sequence). The CDR3 is 13 residues long. CDR3 sequence (DNA): TGTGCCTGGAGGGAAGGGGAGGACTATGGCTACACCTTC. It encodes CAWREGEDYGYTF. Variable domain in full (rest from reference TRBV30 and TRBJ1-2): SQTIHQWPATLVQPVGSPLSLECTVEGTSNPNLYWYRQAAGRGLQLLFYSVGIGQISSEVPQNLSASRPQDRQFILSSKKLLLSDSGFYLCAWREGEDYGYTFGSGTRLTVV.

This clonotype was detected only a few times. The chain has TRBV6-1 and TRBJ1-1; 7 nucleotides align to TRBD1. The V gene's germline CDR1 is MNHNS and CDR2 SASEGT. The CDR3 runs to 13 residues. Trimming took 6 bases from V and 1 from J; bases not matched to a gene: 2. DNA for the CDR3: TGTGCCAGCAGCCGACAGGGGAACACTGAAGCTTTCTTT. Translation gives CASSRQGNTEAFF.

This clonotype is judged medium-sized. The V gene is TRBV20-1, the J gene TRBJ1-6; D not certain. The germline V gene has CDR1 DFQATT and CDR2 SNEGSKA (reference sequence). The V end was cut by 0 bases, the J end by 10 bases, with 19 bases between. The length of the CDR3 is 16 residues. The CDR3 coding sequence is TGCAGTGCTAGAGATAAGACTAAAAGGATCGGATCACCCCTCCACTTT. Residues: CSARDKTKRIGSPLHF.

This chain joins TRBV2 and TRBJ1-4; possible D gene TRBD1, 5 bases. CDR1 and CDR2 from the germline V gene are SNHLY and FYNNEI. Trimming removed 7 bases from V and 2 bases from J, with 11 bases in between. The CDR3 length is 14 residues. The CDR3 here is CASTTRGTNEKLFF. CDR3 in DNA: TGTGCCAGCACCACTCGGGGGACTAATGAAAAACTGTTTTTT.

In DNA form, the CDR3 reads TGTGCCAGCAGCCAAGAAAAGGGGGCGGGCAATCAGCCCCAGCATTTT. Its translation is CASSQEKGAGNQPQHF. The V and J genes are TRBV4-2 and TRBJ1-5, with 7 nucleotides matching TRBD1. This CDR3 comprises 16 residues. Germline loops: CDR1 LGHNA, CDR2 YNFKEQ. V gave up 0 bases and J gave up 2 bases; unmatched junction bases: 4.

This clonotype was counted between two and nine times. V usage is TRBV21-1 and J usage is TRBJ1-1; TRBD1 is taken as the D call from the table, unchecked against the DNA. TRBV21-1 constitutes a pseudogene. The CDR3 has 17 amino acids. This CDR3 is CATKKDLGRGLNTEAFF. CDR3 in DNA: TGTGCCACCAAAAAGGACCTGGGACGGGGGTTGAACACTGAAGCTTTCTTT.

Relative to its sample, this clonotype is medium-sized. The genes are TRBV4-1 and TRBJ1-1; weak D call: TRBD1 (6 bases). The CDR3 covers 20 residues. CDR1 and CDR2 (germline): MGHRA, YSYEKL. The V end was cut by 0 bases, the J end by 1 base, with 24 bases between. CDR3 in amino acids: CASSQDRRQGRVKRNTEAFF. The DNA for the CDR3 is TGCGCCAGCAGCCAAGACCGACGGCAGGGGCGTGTCAAAAGGAACACTGAAGCTTTCTTT.

This clonotype was observed a few times. The chain carries TRBV2 and TRBJ1-5; 7 bases align to TRBD1. The CDR3 spans 19 residues. CDR1 is SNHLY, CDR2 FYNNEI, per germline. V lost 5 bases and J lost 0; bases outside the gene matches: 16. Written as DNA, the CDR3 is TGTGCCAGCAGTAGACAGGGTTTAAGGGGTTTTTATAGCAATCAGCCCCAGCATTTT. Translation gives CASSRQGLRGFYSNQPQHF.

This clonotype was observed a few times. The J gene is TRBJ1-1, the V gene TRBV2; 9 bases are a match to TRBD1. Trimming removed 4 bases from V and 11 bases from J; junction bases left unmatched: 8. The length of the CDR3 is 13 residues. Germline values: CDR1 SNHLY, CDR2 FYNNEI. CDR3 bases: TGTGCCAGCAGTGCCCGGACAGGGGCATGGGCTTTCTTT. As protein: CASSARTGAWAFF.

This clonotype was seen a few times. The rearrangement uses TRBV5-6 and TRBJ1-4, with 9 bases that match TRBD1. Germline CDR1 reads SGHDT; CDR2 reads YYEEEE. This CDR3 is built from 14 residues. With 2 bases clipped from V and 8 bases from J, the junction kept 4 bases outside the gene matches. The CDR3 region has the DNA TGTGCCAGCAGCTTCGGGACAGGGAACGAAAAACTGTTTTTT. This translates into CASSFGTGNEKLFF.

This clonotype has only a few counts. The gene calls are TRBV30 and TRBJ2-1, with D maybe TRBD2 (5 bases). V lost 5 bases, J lost 3 bases, and 5 bases lay in between. Per the germline V gene, CDR1 is GTSNPN and CDR2 is SVGIG (reference sequence). This CDR3 spans 11 amino acids. CDR3 residues: CAWRDYNEQFF. The CDR3 region has the DNA TGTGCCTGGCGGGACTACAATGAGCAGTTCTTC.

This clonotype was counted between two and nine times. The CDR3 bases are TGTGCCAGCAGCCCGAGGGGGGCTAGAGTTTACGAGCAGTACTTC. This codes for CASSPRGARVYEQYF. The chain has TRBV7-6 and TRBJ2-7; D possibly uses TRBD1 or TRBD2 (6 bases each). Trimming stripped 5 bases from V and 4 bases from J, with 18 bases between. The V gene's germline CDR1 is SGHVS and CDR2 FNYEAQ. This CDR3 is 15 amino acids long.